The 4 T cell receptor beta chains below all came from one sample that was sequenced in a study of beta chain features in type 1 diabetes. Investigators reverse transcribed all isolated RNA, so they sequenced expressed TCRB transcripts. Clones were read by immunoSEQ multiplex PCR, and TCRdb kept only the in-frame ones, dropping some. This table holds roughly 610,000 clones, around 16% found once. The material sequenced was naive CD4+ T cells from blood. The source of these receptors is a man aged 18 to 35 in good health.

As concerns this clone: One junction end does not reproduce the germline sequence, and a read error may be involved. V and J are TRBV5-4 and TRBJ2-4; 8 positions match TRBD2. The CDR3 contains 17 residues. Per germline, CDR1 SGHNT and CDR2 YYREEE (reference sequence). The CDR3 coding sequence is TGCGCCAGCAGCCCCCGGGTCGGGGGGGACGCCAAAAACATTCAGTACTTC. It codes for CASSPRVGGDAKNIQYF. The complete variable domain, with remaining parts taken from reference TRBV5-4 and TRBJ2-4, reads ETGVTQSPTHLIKTRGQQVTLRCSSQSGHNTVSWYQQALGQGPQFIFQYYREEENGRGNFPPRFSGLQFPNYSSELNVNALELDDSALYLCASSPRVGGDAKNIQYFGAGTRLSVL.

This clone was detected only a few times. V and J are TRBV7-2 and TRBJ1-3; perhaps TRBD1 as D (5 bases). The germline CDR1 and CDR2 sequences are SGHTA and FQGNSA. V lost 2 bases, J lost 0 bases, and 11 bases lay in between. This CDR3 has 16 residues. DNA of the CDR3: TGTGCCAGCAGCTTATTCCCAGGGAGCTCTGGAAACACCATATATTTT. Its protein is CASSLFPGSSGNTIYF.

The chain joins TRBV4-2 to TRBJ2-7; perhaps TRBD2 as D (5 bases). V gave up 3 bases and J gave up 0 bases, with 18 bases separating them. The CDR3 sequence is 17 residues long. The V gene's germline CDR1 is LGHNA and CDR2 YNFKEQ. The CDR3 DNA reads TGTGCCAGCAGCCAGGATTGGAGGACTCCCGCCTCCTACGAGCAGTACTTC. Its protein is CASSQDWRTPASYEQYF.

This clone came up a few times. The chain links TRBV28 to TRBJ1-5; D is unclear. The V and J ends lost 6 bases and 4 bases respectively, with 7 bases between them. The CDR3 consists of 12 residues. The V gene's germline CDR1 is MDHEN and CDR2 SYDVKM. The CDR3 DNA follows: TGTGCCAGCAGCCTTACGAATCAGCCCCAGCATTTT. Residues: CASSLTNQPQHF.